A selection of T cell receptor beta chains follows, all from one sample in a study of early T cells in non-severe SARS-CoV-2 infection. TCRdb reprocessed the 5' RACE reads via MiXCR and lists one record per CDR3 protein. Among about 80,000 distinct CDR3 sequences listed, about 10% were seen once. The sample taken for sequencing was whole blood. These receptor sequences come from an adult who was a healthcare worker with PCR-confirmed SARS-CoV-2 infection or an uninfected control (not recorded which). Both conserved end residues are part of each CDR3. D genes are given only for firm matches. Not all rows give a size; the values are once, few, many and, for expanded clones, a class.

>TRBD1|TRBJ2-5|TRBV5-1|NA
TGCGCCAGCAGAGAGACAGGGACCCAAGAGACCCAGTACTTC
CASRETGTQETQYF
>NA|TRBJ1-6|TRBV13|few
TGTGCCAGCAGCTTAGTGGTGGGGTCCTATAATTCACCCCTCCACTTT
CASSLVVGSYNSPLHF
>TRBD1|TRBJ2-1|TRBV27|few
TGTGCCAGCAGCTCCCGGGACAGGGCGTATGAGCAGTTCTTC
CASSSRDRAYEQFF
>NA|TRBJ2-3|TRBV7-2|few
TGTGCCAGCAGCCCTCCGGGACCTGCGTATACGCAGTATTTT
CASSPPGPAYTQYF
>NA|TRBJ1-2|TRBV5-4|many
TGTGCCAGCAGCCCCCCCGCCGGGAGGGGCTACACCTTC
CASSPPAGRGYTF
>NA|TRBJ2-5|TRBV20-1|many
TGCAGTGCTACGACTGGGGGGACAGAGACCCAGTACTTC
CSATTGGTETQYF
>NA|TRBJ1-1|TRBV5-4|many
TGTGCCAGCAGCTTGGTAGGGAGAGGAGACACTGAAGCTTTCTTT
CASSLVGRGDTEAFF
>NA|TRBJ2-3|TRBV7-9|few
TGTGCCAGCAGCCCTTCTAAGCCCAGCGGAACAGATACGCAGTATTTT
CASSPSKPSGTDTQYF
>NA|TRBJ1-2|TRBV12-3/TRBV12-4|NA
TGTGCCAGCAGTTTAAACAGGGATAATGGCTACACCTTC
CASSLNRDNGYTF
>TRBD1|TRBJ1-5|TRBV19|many
TGTGCCAGTAGTGGACAGGGACCCGGCGGATATAGCAATCAGCCCCAGCATTTT
CASSGQGPGGYSNQPQHF
>NA|TRBJ2-5|TRBV20-1|few
TGCAGTGCTAGAGCCCCATTTGCCAGGGACCAAGAGACCCAGTACTTC
CSARAPFARDQETQYF
>TRBD1|TRBJ2-4|TRBV4-3|few
TGCGCCAGCAGCCATCACGCCGGGACAGGGGACCTTAGGGTCAAAAACATTCAGTACTTC
CASSHHAGTGDLRVKNIQYF
>NA|TRBJ2-1|TRBV7-9|many
TGTGCCAGCGTTAGGGGGGCCATTTTTGGGTATGAGCAGTTCTTC
CASVRGAIFGYEQFF
>TRBD2|TRBJ2-5|TRBV29-1|many
TGCAGCGTCGCCGGGACTACCGTTGGAGAGACCCAGTACTTC
CSVAGTTVGETQYF
>NA|TRBJ1-1|TRBV5-1|NA
TGCGCCAGCAGCTTGGTTAGTTCGAACACTGAAGCTTTCTTT
CASSLVSSNTEAFF
>NA|TRBJ2-2|TRBV2|few
TGTGCCAGCAAGATCGGGACCTCAAACACCGGGGAGCTGTTTTTT
CASKIGTSNTGELFF
>NA|TRBJ2-1|TRBV7-9|many
TGTGCCAGCAGCGCGGGACGGTCCTCCTACAATGAGCAGTTCTTC
CASSAGRSSYNEQFF
>NA|TRBJ2-2|TRBV5-1|NA
TGCGCCAGCAGCTGGGACACCGGGGAGCTGTTTTTT
CASSWDTGELFF
>TRBD1|TRBJ2-7|TRBV29-1|few
TGCAGCTTCACGAAGACAGGGGCTGGGAGGGAGCAGTACTTC
CSFTKTGAGREQYF
>TRBD1|TRBJ1-5|TRBV4-1|NA
TGCGCCAGCAGCCATCCTGACAGGGCGGTTCAGCCCCAGCATTTT
CASSHPDRAVQPQHF
>NA|TRBJ2-7|TRBV5-1|few
TGCGCCAGCAGCCCGAGGGACATTTCCTACGAGCAGTACTTC
CASSPRDISYEQYF
>NA|TRBJ1-1|TRBV29-1|many
TGCAGCTCCCATGCGGGTTCTGAAGCTTTCTTT
CSSHAGSEAFF
>TRBD1|TRBJ1-1|TRBV10-3|NA
TGTGCCATCAGTGAGGGGCCGGGACAGGCGAACACTGAAGCTTTCTTT
CAISEGPGQANTEAFF
>NA|TRBJ1-2|TRBV24-1|few
TGTGCCACCAGTGACCCCGACAAGAACTATGGCTACACCTTC
CATSDPDKNYGYTF
>NA|TRBJ2-3|TRBV9|many
TGTGCCAGCAGCGTAGCTCCGGGCCCGGGGGAAAATACGCAGTATTTT
CASSVAPGPGENTQYF
>NA|TRBJ2-7|TRBV9|NA
TGTGCCAGCAGCGTAGTTCCGGGGGCGAAGGAGCAGTACTTC
CASSVVPGAKEQYF
>NA|TRBJ2-2|TRBV2|NA
TGTGCCAGCAGTGGGCAGAACACCGGGGAGCTGTTTTTT
CASSGQNTGELFF
>NA|TRBJ2-7|TRBV20-1|many
TGCAGTGCTAGAGATCCCCGCAGGACGGGGGATGCCTACGAGCAGTACTTC
CSARDPRRTGDAYEQYF
>NA|TRBJ2-7|TRBV20-1|many
TGCAGTGCGGGTCCCAAGGGTTACGAGCAGTACTTC
CSAGPKGYEQYF
>NA|TRBJ1-6|TRBV7-3|few
TGTGCCAGCAGCCCGGGGGGGACGGTGCCCCTCCACTTT
CASSPGGTVPLHF
>NA|TRBJ2-3|TRBV29-1|NA
TGCAGCGTTGAAAAGGGCACAGATACGCAGTATTTT
CSVEKGTDTQYF
>TRBD2|TRBJ2-7|TRBV20-1|few
TGCAGTGCCGAGGGGACTAGCGGGACCTCCTACGAGCAGTACTTC
CSAEGTSGTSYEQYF
>TRBD2|TRBJ2-1|TRBV4-3|few
TGCGCCAGCAGCCAAGATCGGTCCAGCGGGGAGCCTCAGTTCTTC
CASSQDRSSGEPQFF
>NA|TRBJ1-1|TRBV20-1|NA
TGCAGTGCCCCCCAGTCGCGTGAAGCTTTCTTT
CSAPQSREAFF
>TRBD1|TRBJ2-1|TRBV7-2|few
TGTGCCAGCAGCTTACCCGGGACAGGGGCCTACAATGAGCAGTTCTTC
CASSLPGTGAYNEQFF
>NA|TRBJ2-5|TRBV7-7|many
TGTGCCAGCAGCTTAGGAGACACCCGGCCGGGGACCCAGTACTTC
CASSLGDTRPGTQYF
>TRBD1|TRBJ2-7|TRBV5-1|NA
TGCGCCAGCAGCCCAGGGGACAGGTCCTACGAGCAGTACTTC
CASSPGDRSYEQYF
>NA|TRBJ1-2|TRBV14|many
TGTGCCAGCAGCCAAGTTACGTATGGAGGCTACACCTTC
CASSQVTYGGYTF